This TCR beta chain was identified during a study of blood T cell repertoires in COVID-19. Generated by immunoSEQ multiplex PCR, the TCRdb table keeps only in-frame clones and is missing some. The table records 150,000 to 200,000 clones, about 83% of them present only once. The J segment lost 4 bases and the V segment lost 0 bases, leaving 2 bases of the junction unmatched. The CDR3 loop spans 14 amino acids. Germline lookup yields CDR1 LNHNV and CDR2 YYDKDF (reference sequence). The clonotype originates from a man between 18 and 35 years old with active or convalescent COVID-19. Input material: peripheral blood. The chain links TRBV15 to TRBJ2-5, with 7 bases aligning to TRBD1. CDR3 region: CATSRDPGGETQYF. The DNA for the CDR3 is TGTGCCACCAGCAGAGATCCAGGGGGAGAGACCCAGTACTTC.